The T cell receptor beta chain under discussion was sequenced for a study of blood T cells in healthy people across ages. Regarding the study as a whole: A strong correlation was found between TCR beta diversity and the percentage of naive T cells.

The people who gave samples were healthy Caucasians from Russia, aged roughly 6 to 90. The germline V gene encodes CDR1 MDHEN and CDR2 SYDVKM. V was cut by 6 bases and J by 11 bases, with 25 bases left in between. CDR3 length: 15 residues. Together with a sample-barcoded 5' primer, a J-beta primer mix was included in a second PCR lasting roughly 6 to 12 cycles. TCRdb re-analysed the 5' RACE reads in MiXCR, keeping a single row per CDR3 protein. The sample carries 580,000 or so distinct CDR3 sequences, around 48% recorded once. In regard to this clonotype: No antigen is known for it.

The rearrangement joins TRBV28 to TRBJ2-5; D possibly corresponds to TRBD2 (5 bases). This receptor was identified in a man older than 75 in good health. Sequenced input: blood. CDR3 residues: CASRNLAVQPSEQYF. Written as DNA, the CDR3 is TGTGCCAGCAGGAATCTAGCCGTACAACCTTCGGAGCAGTACTTC.